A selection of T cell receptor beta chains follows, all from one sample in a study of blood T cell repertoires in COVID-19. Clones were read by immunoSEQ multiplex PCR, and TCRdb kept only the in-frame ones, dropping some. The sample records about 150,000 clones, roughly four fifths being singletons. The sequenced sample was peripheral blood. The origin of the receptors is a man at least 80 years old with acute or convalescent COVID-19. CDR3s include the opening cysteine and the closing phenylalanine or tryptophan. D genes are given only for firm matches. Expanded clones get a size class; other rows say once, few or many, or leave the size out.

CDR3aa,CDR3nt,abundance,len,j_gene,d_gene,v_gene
CASSPQQGSTDTQYF,TGTGCCAGCAGCCCACAACAGGGGAGCACAGATACGCAGTATTTT,NA,15,TRBJ2-3,TRBD1,TRBV3-1/TRBV3-2
CASSLGVSGNTIYF,TGTGCCAGCAGCTTGGGAGTCTCTGGAAACACCATATATTTT,NA,14,TRBJ1-3,NA,TRBV5-5
CASSIDREDTQYF,TGTGCCAGCAGCATCGACAGGGAGGATACGCAGTATTTT,NA,13,TRBJ2-3,TRBD1,TRBV5-4
CASSFLAAQTQYF,TGTGCCAGCAGCTTCTTAGCCGCCCAGACCCAGTACTTC,NA,13,TRBJ2-5,NA,TRBV12-3/TRBV12-4
CATSIQDRKPEKLFF,TGTGCCACCAGTATACAGGACAGGAAACCTGAAAAACTGTTTTTT,NA,15,TRBJ1-4,TRBD1,TRBV24-1
CASANDRGPNTQYF,TGTGCCAGCGCCAACGACAGGGGGCCAAATACGCAGTATTTT,once,14,TRBJ2-3,TRBD1,TRBV5-8
CASSSGSEETQYF,TGCGCCAGCAGCTCCGGGTCCGAAGAGACCCAGTACTTC,NA,13,TRBJ2-5,NA,TRBV5-1
CASSYLSGGGTGELFF,TGTGCCAGCAGCTACCTCAGCGGGGGGGGCACCGGGGAGCTGTTTTTT,NA,16,TRBJ2-2,TRBD2,TRBV7-8
CASSFDRGSYNEQFF,TGTGCCAGTAGTTTCGACAGGGGCTCCTACAATGAGCAGTTCTTC,NA,15,TRBJ2-1,TRBD1,TRBV19
CSALTGSGYTF,TGCAGTGCCCTTACAGGGTCTGGCTACACCTTC,NA,11,TRBJ1-2,NA,TRBV20-1
CASRMTGNGYTF,TGTGCCAGCAGGATGACAGGGAATGGCTACACCTTC,NA,12,TRBJ1-2,TRBD1,TRBV6-6
CASSQEAGSTDTQYF,TGTGCCAGCAGCCAAGAGGCGGGAAGCACAGATACGCAGTATTTT,NA,15,TRBJ2-3,NA,TRBV4-2
CASSLKGTGELFF,TGTGCCAGCAGCTTGAAGGGGACCGGGGAGCTGTTTTTT,few,13,TRBJ2-2,NA,TRBV5-4
CASAGLAWDEQFF,TGTGCCAGCGCGGGACTAGCGTGGGATGAGCAGTTCTTC,few,13,TRBJ2-1,TRBD2,TRBV3-1/TRBV3-2
CASSSNRGNEQFF,TGTGCCAGCAGTTCAAACAGGGGCAATGAGCAGTTCTTC,NA,13,TRBJ2-1,TRBD1,TRBV6-2/TRBV6-3